The rows below give T cell receptor beta chains drawn from one sample of a study of blood T cell repertoires in COVID-19. Profiling relied on immunoSEQ multiplex PCR, and the TCRdb table lists in-frame clones only, not all of them. The sample includes around 300,000 clones, roughly nine tenths of them seen just once. Sequenced sample: peripheral blood. The receptors here all came from a man aged 45-65 years with acute or convalescent COVID-19. Each CDR3 is given with its conserved first and last residue. The order of the fields is D gene, V gene, clone size, J gene, CDR3 protein, CDR3 DNA. A D gene is named only where the DNA matches it firmly. Size is omitted from some rows. Given values are once, few, many or a class for expanded clones.

D: TRBD2
V: TRBV30
size: once
J: TRBJ2-7
CDR3: CAWSPREGGDEQYF
DNA: TGTGCCTGGAGCCCTCGGGAGGGAGGCGACGAGCAGTACTTC

D: NA
V: TRBV5-6
size: NA
J: TRBJ1-6
CDR3: CASSLALGINSPLHF
DNA: TGTGCCAGCAGCTTGGCGCTCGGTATTAATTCACCCCTCCACTTT

D: TRBD1
V: TRBV27
size: NA
J: TRBJ1-5
CDR3: CASSLSTGPNQPQHF
DNA: TGTGCCAGCAGTTTATCGACAGGGCCCAATCAGCCCCAGCATTTT

D: NA
V: TRBV19
size: NA
J: TRBJ1-1
CDR3: CASTMGESGLNTEAFF
DNA: TGTGCCAGTACCATGGGCGAGTCGGGACTCAACACTGAAGCTTTCTTT

D: TRBD1
V: TRBV5-1
size: NA
J: TRBJ2-2
CDR3: CASSTDGRGTTGELFF
DNA: TGCGCCAGCAGCACCGACGGCAGGGGGACCACCGGGGAGCTGTTTTTT

D: TRBD1
V: TRBV19
size: NA
J: TRBJ1-5
CDR3: CASSIGQGNQPQHF
DNA: TGTGCCAGTAGTATCGGACAGGGCAATCAGCCCCAGCATTTT

D: NA
V: TRBV3-1/TRBV3-2
size: NA
J: TRBJ2-7
CDR3: CASSRSGYEQYF
DNA: TGTGCCAGCAGCCGGTCGGGCTACGAGCAGTACTTC

D: NA
V: TRBV5-6
size: once
J: TRBJ2-2
CDR3: CASSLGPYTGELFF
DNA: TGTGCCAGCAGCTTGGGTCCGTACACCGGGGAGCTGTTTTTT

D: TRBD1
V: TRBV12-3/TRBV12-4
size: NA
J: TRBJ1-1
CDR3: CASRRQGMAFF
DNA: TGTGCCAGCAGGAGACAGGGCATGGCTTTCTTT

D: TRBD2
V: TRBV9
size: NA
J: TRBJ2-7
CDR3: CASSPGLAGWNEQYF
DNA: TGTGCCAGCAGCCCCGGACTAGCGGGGTGGAACGAGCAGTACTTC

D: NA
V: TRBV19
size: NA
J: TRBJ1-1
CDR3: CASSFSDRRRTEAFF
DNA: TGTGCCAGTAGTTTCTCCGACCGAAGGAGGACTGAAGCTTTCTTT

D: NA
V: TRBV6-5
size: NA
J: TRBJ1-4
CDR3: CASSYSRTYEKLFF
DNA: TGTGCCAGCAGTTACTCGCGGACTTATGAAAAACTGTTTTTT

D: NA
V: TRBV19
size: NA
J: TRBJ2-5
CDR3: CASSIRETQYF
DNA: TGTGCCAGTAGTATTAGAGAGACCCAGTACTTC

D: NA
V: TRBV7-8
size: NA
J: TRBJ1-1
CDR3: CASSLIGRGPFLNTEAFF
DNA: TGTGCCAGCAGCTTAATCGGCAGGGGCCCCTTCCTGAACACTGAAGCTTTCTTT

D: TRBD1
V: TRBV15
size: once
J: TRBJ2-6
CDR3: CATGTGVASGANVLTF
DNA: TGTGCCACCGGAACAGGGGTGGCGTCTGGGGCCAACGTCCTGACTTTC

D: NA
V: TRBV12-5
size: NA
J: TRBJ2-5
CDR3: CASGRGVQETQYF
DNA: TGTGCTAGTGGTCGCGGGGTACAAGAGACCCAGTACTTC

D: NA
V: TRBV2
size: once
J: TRBJ1-1
CDR3: CASSPMGNRIEAFF
DNA: TGTGCCAGCAGTCCCATGGGGAACAGGATTGAAGCTTTCTTT

D: TRBD1
V: TRBV5-1
size: NA
J: TRBJ2-7
CDR3: CASSSTGVTYEQYF
DNA: TGCGCCAGCAGCTCGACAGGGGTGACCTACGAGCAGTACTTC

D: TRBD1
V: TRBV7-9
size: NA
J: TRBJ2-7
CDR3: CASSRQGLYEQYF
DNA: TGTGCCAGCAGCCGACAGGGTCTCTACGAGCAGTACTTC

D: NA
V: TRBV20-1
size: NA
J: TRBJ1-1
CDR3: CSASGGGTEAFF
DNA: TGCAGTGCTAGTGGGGGGGGGACTGAAGCTTTCTTT

D: NA
V: TRBV18
size: NA
J: TRBJ2-3
CDR3: CATPAGTPEADTQYF
DNA: TGTGCCACCCCCGCCGGGACTCCCGAAGCGGATACGCAGTATTTT

D: TRBD2
V: TRBV4-1
size: NA
J: TRBJ2-1
CDR3: CASSQDPSGGSGHYNEQFF
DNA: TGCGCCAGCAGCCAAGATCCTAGCGGGGGGTCCGGACACTACAATGAGCAGTTCTTC

D: TRBD2
V: TRBV13
size: NA
J: TRBJ2-1
CDR3: CASSMRGGPYNEQFF
DNA: TGTGCCAGCAGCATGCGGGGGGGCCCCTACAATGAGCAGTTCTTC

D: TRBD2
V: TRBV9
size: NA
J: TRBJ2-7
CDR3: CASSVVGLAGVGEQYF
DNA: TGTGCCAGCAGCGTAGTCGGACTAGCGGGGGTAGGCGAGCAGTACTTC

D: NA
V: TRBV19
size: NA
J: TRBJ1-4
CDR3: CASRPSGATNEKLFF
DNA: TGTGCCAGTAGGCCCTCAGGGGCAACTAATGAAAAACTGTTTTTT

D: NA
V: TRBV3-1/TRBV3-2
size: NA
J: TRBJ2-5
CDR3: CASSQAPSGVETQYF
DNA: TGTGCCAGCAGCCAAGCACCCTCGGGGGTAGAGACCCAGTACTTC

D: TRBD1
V: TRBV7-8
size: NA
J: TRBJ1-2
CDR3: CASSLQGDYGYTF
DNA: TGTGCCAGCAGCTTACAGGGGGACTATGGCTACACCTTC

D: TRBD1
V: TRBV29-1
size: NA
J: TRBJ2-2
CDR3: CSGSGTGFTGELFF
DNA: TGCAGCGGCTCCGGGACAGGGTTTACCGGGGAGCTGTTTTTT

D: NA
V: TRBV7-6
size: NA
J: TRBJ2-6
CDR3: CASSLVRSGANVLTF
DNA: TGTGCCAGCAGCTTAGTACGGTCAGGGGCCAACGTCCTGACTTTC

D: TRBD1
V: TRBV19
size: NA
J: TRBJ2-5
CDR3: CASSPGTGGRETQYF
DNA: TGTGCCAGTAGTCCCGGGACAGGGGGCCGGGAGACCCAGTACTTC

D: TRBD2
V: TRBV10-3
size: NA
J: TRBJ2-3
CDR3: CAISIGTSSTDTQYF
DNA: TGTGCCATCAGCATTGGGACTAGCAGCACAGATACGCAGTATTTT

D: NA
V: TRBV29-1
size: once
J: TRBJ1-1
CDR3: CSVEAKRGTEAFF
DNA: TGCAGCGTTGAAGCCAAAAGGGGCACTGAAGCTTTCTTT